The T cell receptor (beta chain) described here comes from a study of CD8+ T cells in alopecia areata. About the study: Dosing spanned 6 to 18 months on tofacitinib, then 6 months off drug.

Indicated treatment: oral pan-JAK inhibitor, 5-10 mg twice daily. Extracted from the samples, RNA was reverse transcribed into cDNA to serve as the sequencing template. Profiled with immunoSEQ multiplex PCR; TCRdb holds only in-frame clones, not every one. The data hold 150,000 to 250,000 clones, with approximately 56% observed a single time. The germline V gene encodes CDR1 SGHAT and CDR2 FQDESV (reference sequence). The CDR3 spans 14 residues. V lost 3 bases and J lost 1, with 8 bases in between. Study observations and caveats: Among the top 100, expanded CD8+ clones were significantly decreased by tofacitinib, as was scalp clonality.

Concerning this clone: Antigen unknown.

The origin of this receptor is a human donor with alopecia areata. The genes are TRBV11-1 and TRBJ2-3; D is unclear. The sequenced sample was CD4+ T cells sorted from blood, obtained at week 4, from a patient treated with tofacitinib. The DNA of the CDR3 is TGTGCCAGCAGCTTGAAGAGCGGCACAGATACGCAGTATTTT. Protein: CASSLKSGTDTQYF. The whole variable domain, remainder taken from reference TRBV11-1 and TRBJ2-3, is EAEVAQSPRYKITEKSQAVAFWCDPISGHATLYWYRQILGQGPELLVQFQDESVVDDSQLPKDRFSAERLKGVDSTLKIQPAELGDSAMYLCASSLKSGTDTQYFGPGTRLTVL.